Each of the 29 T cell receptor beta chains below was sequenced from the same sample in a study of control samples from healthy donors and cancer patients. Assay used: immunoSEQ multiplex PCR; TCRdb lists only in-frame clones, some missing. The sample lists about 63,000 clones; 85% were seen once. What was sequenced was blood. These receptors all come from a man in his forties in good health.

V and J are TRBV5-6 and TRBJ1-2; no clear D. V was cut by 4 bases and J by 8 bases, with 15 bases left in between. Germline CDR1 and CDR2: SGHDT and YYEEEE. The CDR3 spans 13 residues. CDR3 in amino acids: CASSQTGIQGYTF. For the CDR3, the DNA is TGTGCCAGCAGCCAAACCGGCATTCAAGGCTACACCTTC.

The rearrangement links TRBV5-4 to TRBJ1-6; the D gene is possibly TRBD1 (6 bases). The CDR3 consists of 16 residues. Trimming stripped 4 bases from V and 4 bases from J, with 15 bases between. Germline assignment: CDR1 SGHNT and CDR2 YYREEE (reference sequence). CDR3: CASSPGGGRYNSPLHF. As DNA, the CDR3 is TGTGCCAGCAGCCCGGGAGGGGGAAGATATAATTCACCCCTCCACTTT.

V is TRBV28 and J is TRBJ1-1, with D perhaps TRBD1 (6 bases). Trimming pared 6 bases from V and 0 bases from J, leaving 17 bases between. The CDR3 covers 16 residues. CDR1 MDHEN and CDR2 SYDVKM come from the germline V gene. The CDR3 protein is CASSPYRGRVNTEAFF. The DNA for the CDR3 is TGTGCCAGCAGCCCCTATAGGGGGAGGGTGAACACTGAAGCTTTCTTT.

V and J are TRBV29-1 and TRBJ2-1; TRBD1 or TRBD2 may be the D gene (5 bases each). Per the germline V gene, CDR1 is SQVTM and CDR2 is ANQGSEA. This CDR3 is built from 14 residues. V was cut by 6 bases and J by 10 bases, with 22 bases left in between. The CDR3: CSVTGTGSVGEQFF. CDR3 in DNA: TGCAGCGTAACCGGGACGGGGAGTGTGGGGGAGCAGTTCTTC.

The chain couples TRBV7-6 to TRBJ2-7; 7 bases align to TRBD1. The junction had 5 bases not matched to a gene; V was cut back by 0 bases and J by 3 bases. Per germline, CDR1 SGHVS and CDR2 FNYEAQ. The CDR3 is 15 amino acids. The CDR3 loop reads CASSLAYRGSYEQYF. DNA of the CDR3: TGTGCCAGCAGCTTAGCATACAGGGGTAGCTACGAGCAGTACTTC.

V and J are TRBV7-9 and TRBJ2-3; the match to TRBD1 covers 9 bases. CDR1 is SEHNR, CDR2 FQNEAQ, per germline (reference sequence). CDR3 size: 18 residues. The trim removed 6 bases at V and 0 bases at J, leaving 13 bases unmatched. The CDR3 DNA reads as TGTGCCAGCAGGCCCACAGGGGGCACACACCCTAGCACAGATACGCAGTATTTT. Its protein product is CASRPTGGTHPSTDTQYF.

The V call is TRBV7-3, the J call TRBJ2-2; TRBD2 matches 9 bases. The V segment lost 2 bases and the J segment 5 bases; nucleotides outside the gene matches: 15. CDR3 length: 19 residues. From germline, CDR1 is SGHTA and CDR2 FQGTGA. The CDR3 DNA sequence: TGTGCCAGCAGCTTACCGCTTAATAGCGGGAGAGAACAAACCGGGGAGCTGTTTTTT. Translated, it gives CASSLPLNSGREQTGELFF.

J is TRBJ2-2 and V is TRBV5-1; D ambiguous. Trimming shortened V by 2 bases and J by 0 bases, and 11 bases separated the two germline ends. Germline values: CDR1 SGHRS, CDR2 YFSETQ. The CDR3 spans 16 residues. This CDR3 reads CASSFRTDPNTGELFF. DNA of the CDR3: TGCGCCAGCAGCTTCAGGACGGATCCGAACACCGGGGAGCTGTTTTTT.

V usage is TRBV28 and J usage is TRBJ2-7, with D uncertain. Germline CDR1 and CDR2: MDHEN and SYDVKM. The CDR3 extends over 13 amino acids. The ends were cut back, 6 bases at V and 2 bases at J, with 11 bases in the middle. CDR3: CASRAGPTYEQYF. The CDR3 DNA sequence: TGTGCCAGCAGGGCAGGTCCCACCTACGAGCAGTACTTC.

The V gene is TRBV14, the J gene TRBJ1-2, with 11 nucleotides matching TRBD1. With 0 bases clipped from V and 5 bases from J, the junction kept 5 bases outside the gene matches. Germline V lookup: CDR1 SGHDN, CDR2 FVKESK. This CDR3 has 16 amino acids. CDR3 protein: CASSQDHGDRGYGYTF. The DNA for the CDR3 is TGTGCCAGCAGCCAAGATCATGGGGACAGGGGGTATGGCTACACCTTC.

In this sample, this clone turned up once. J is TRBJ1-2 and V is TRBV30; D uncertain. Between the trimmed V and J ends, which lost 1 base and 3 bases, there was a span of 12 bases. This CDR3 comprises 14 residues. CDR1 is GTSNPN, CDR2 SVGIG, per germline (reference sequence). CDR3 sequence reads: CAWSASGEDYGYTF. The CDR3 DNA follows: TGTGCCTGGAGTGCCTCCGGGGAGGACTATGGCTACACCTTC.

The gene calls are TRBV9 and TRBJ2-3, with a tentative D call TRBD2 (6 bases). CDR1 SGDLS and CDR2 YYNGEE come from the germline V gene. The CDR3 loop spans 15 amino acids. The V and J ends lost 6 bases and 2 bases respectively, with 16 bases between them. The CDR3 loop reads CASNNWGRLTDTQYF. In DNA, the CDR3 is TGTGCCAGCAACAATTGGGGGAGGCTCACAGATACGCAGTATTTT. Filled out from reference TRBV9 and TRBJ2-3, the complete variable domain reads DSGVTQTPKHLITATGQRVTLRCSPRSGDLSVYWYQQSLDQGLQFLIQYYNGEERAKGNILERFSAQQFPDLHSELNLSSLELGDSALYFCASNNWGRLTDTQYFGPGTRLTVL.

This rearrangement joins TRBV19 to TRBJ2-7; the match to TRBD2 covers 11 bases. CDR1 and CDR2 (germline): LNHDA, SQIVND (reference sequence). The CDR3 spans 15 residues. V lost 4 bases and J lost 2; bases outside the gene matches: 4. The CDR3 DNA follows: TGTGCCAGTAGTACCGTAGCGGGAGGGCCCTACGAGCAGTACTTC. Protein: CASSTVAGGPYEQYF.

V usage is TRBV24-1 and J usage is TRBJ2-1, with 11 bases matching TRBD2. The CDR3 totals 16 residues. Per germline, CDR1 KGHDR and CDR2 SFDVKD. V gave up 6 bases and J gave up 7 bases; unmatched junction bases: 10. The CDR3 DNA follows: TGTGCCACCAGTCGACTAGCGGGAAGGCGGGGGAATGAGCAGTTCTTC. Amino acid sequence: CATSRLAGRRGNEQFF.

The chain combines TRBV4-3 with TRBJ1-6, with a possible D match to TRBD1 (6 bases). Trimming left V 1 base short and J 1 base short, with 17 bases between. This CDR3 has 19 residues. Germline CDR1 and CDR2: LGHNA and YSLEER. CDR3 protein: CASSQAHRVVSSYNSPLHF. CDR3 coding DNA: TGCGCCAGCAGCCAAGCCCACAGGGTGGTTAGTTCCTATAATTCACCCCTCCACTTT.

The CDR3 region has the DNA TGTGCCAGCTCACCACCGGGTTATAGCAATCAGCCCCAGCATTTT. Amino acids: CASSPPGYSNQPQHF. V is TRBV18 and J is TRBJ1-5; D remains unclear. CDR1 and CDR2 from the germline V gene are KGHSH and LQKENI. The germline V and J ends were trimmed by 0 bases and 0 bases, with 6 bases remaining between them. The CDR3 length is 15 residues.

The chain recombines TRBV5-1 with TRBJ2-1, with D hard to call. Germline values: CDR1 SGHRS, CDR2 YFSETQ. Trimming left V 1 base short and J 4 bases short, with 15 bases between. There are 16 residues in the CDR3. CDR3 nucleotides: TGCGCCAGCAGCTTGTTAGGAAAACCTCCTTACAATGAGCAGTTCTTC. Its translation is CASSLLGKPPYNEQFF.

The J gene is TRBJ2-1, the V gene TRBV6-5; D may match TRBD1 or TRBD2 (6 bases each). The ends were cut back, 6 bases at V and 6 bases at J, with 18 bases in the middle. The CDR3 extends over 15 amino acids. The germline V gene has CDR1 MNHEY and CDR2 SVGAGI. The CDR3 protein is CASRWDPGAVNEQFF. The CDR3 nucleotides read TGTGCCAGCAGATGGGACCCGGGGGCTGTCAATGAGCAGTTCTTC.

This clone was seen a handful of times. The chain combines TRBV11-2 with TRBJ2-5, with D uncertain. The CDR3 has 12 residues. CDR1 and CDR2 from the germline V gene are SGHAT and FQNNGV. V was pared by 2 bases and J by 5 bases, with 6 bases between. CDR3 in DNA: TGTGCCAGCAGCTTAAGGGTGGAGACCCAGTACTTC. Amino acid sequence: CASSLRVETQYF. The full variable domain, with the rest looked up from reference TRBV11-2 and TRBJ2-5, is EAGVAQSPRYKIIEKRQSVAFWCNPISGHATLYWYQQILGQGPKLLIQFQNNGVVDDSQLPKDRFSAERLKGVDSTLKIQPAKLEDSAVYLCASSLRVETQYFGPGTRLLVL.

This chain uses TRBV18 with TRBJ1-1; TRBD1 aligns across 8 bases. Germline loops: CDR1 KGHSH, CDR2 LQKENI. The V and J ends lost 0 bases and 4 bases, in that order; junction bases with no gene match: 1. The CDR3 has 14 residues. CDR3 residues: CASSPPTGVTEAFF. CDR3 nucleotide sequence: TGTGCCAGCTCACCACCGACAGGGGTCACTGAAGCTTTCTTT.

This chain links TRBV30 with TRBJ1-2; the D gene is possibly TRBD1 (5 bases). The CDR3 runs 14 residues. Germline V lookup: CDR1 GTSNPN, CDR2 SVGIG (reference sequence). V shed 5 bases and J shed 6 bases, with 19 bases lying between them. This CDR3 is CAWAGTRGSHGYTF. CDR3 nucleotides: TGTGCCTGGGCAGGGACGCGGGGAAGTCATGGCTACACCTTC.

As DNA, the CDR3 is TGTGCCAGCAGCTTGGGGGCTGTCGGGGCCCAGCATTTT. This gives the protein CASSLGAVGAQHF. The chain recombines TRBV5-4 with TRBJ1-5; D call uncertain. With 0 bases removed from V and 11 bases from J, the gap between germline ends came to 12 bases. There are 13 residues in the CDR3. CDR1 is SGHNT, CDR2 YYREEE, per germline (reference sequence).

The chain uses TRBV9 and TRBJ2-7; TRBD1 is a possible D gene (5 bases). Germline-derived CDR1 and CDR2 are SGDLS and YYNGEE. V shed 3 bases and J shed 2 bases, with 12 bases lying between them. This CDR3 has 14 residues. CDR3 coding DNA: TGTGCCAGCAGCGCTCAGGGTCCAGCCTACGAGCAGTACTTC. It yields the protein CASSAQGPAYEQYF.

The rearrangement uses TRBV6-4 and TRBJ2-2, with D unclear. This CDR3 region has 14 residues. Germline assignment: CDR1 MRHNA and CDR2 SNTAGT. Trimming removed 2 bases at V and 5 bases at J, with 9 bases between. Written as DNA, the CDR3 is TGTGCCAGCAGTGACGAGGCGAGTACCGGGGAGCTGTTTTTT. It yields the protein CASSDEASTGELFF.

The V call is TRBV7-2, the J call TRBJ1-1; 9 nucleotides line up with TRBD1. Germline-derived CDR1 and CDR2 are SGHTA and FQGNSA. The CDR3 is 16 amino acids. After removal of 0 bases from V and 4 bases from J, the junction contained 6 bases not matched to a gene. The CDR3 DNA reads TGTGCCAGCAGCTTAGCAAGACAGGGGGGGAGCACTGAAGCTTTCTTT. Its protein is CASSLARQGGSTEAFF.

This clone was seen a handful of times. The CDR3 region is CASSDRQSYRNTEAFF. Here the CDR3 DNA reads TGTGCCAGCAGTGATAGACAGTCATACAGGAACACTGAAGCTTTCTTT. This chain uses TRBV6-1 with TRBJ1-1; D is perhaps TRBD1 (5 bases). V shed 3 bases and J shed 1 base, with 15 bases lying between them. The CDR3 is made up of 16 amino acids. Looked up from germline, CDR1 is MNHNS and CDR2 is SASEGT.

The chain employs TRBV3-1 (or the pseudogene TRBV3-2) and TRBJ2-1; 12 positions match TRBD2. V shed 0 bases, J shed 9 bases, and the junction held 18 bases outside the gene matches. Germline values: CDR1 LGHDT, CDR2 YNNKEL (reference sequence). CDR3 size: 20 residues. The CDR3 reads CASSQERLAGGSAALGEQFF. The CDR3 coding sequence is TGTGCCAGCAGCCAAGAACGGCTAGCGGGAGGGTCCGCCGCCCTGGGTGAGCAGTTCTTC.

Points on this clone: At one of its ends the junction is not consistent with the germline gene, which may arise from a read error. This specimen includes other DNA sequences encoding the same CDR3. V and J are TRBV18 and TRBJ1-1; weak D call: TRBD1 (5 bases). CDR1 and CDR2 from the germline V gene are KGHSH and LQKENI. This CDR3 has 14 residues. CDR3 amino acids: CASSPGRVNTEAFF. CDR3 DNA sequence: TGTGCCAGCTCACCGGGCAGGGTCAACACCGAAGCTTTCTTT.

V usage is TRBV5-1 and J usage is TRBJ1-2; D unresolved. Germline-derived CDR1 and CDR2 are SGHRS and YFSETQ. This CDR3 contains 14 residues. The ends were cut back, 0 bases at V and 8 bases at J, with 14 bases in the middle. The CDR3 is CASSLVGGSGGYTF. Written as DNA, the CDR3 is TGCGCCAGCAGCTTGGTAGGTGGCAGCGGGGGCTACACCTTC. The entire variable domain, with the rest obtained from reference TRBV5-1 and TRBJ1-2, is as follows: KAGVTQTPRYLIKTRGQQVTLSCSPISGHRSVSWYQQTPGQGLQFLFEYFSETQRNKGNFPGRFSGRQFSNSRSEMNVSTLELGDSALYLCASSLVGGSGGYTFGSGTRLTVV.